This TCR beta chain is from a study of shared clonotypes between healthy human individuals. V was pared by 3 bases and J by 4 bases, with 2 bases of the junction left unmatched. The CDR3 is 14 amino acids. Germline assignment: CDR1 SGDLS and CDR2 YYNGEE. TCRdb's table, derived via immunoSEQ multiplex PCR, lists solely in-frame clones and lacks some. The repertoire holds roughly 2 million clones, with approximately 96% as singletons. The sequence was collected from a man between 18 and 29 years old in good health. Material for sequencing was naive CD4+ T cells sorted from blood. Noted subset: CD45RA+ positively selected. The rearrangement joins TRBV9 to TRBJ2-7; TRBD2 agrees at 12 bases. The CDR3 bases are TGTGCCAGCAGCGCTGGGACTAGCGGGTACGAGCAGTACTTC. This codes for CASSAGTSGYEQYF.